These 22 T cell receptor beta chains share one sample of origin, sequenced in a study of cytomegalovirus exposure and HLA in healthy donors. PCR used 60 Vbeta primers and 13 Jbeta primers. Assay: immunoSEQ multiplex PCR; the TCRdb copy retains only in-frame clones and omits some. The repertoire consists of over 150,000 clones, with about four fifths occurring once and the leading ten covering roughly 5%. Sequencing was performed on PBMCs. The origin of the receptors is a man younger than 35 in good health and CMV-seronegative.

V gene TRBV4-1 combines with J gene TRBJ2-3; unclear D gene. Germline values: CDR1 MGHRA, CDR2 YSYEKL. Trimming shortened V by 1 base and J by 4 bases, and 18 bases separated the two germline ends. This CDR3 is built from 17 residues. This CDR3 reads CASSQGDSHWVADTQYF. The CDR3 DNA sequence: TGCGCCAGCAGCCAAGGTGATAGCCATTGGGTCGCAGATACGCAGTATTTT.

The V call is TRBV4-2, the J call TRBJ1-2, with D possibly matching TRBD1 (5 bases). Germline V gives CDR1 LGHNA, CDR2 YNFKEQ. The CDR3 runs to 12 residues. V was shortened by 1 base and J by 10 bases, with 10 bases between the two germline ends. In DNA, the CDR3 is TGTGCCAGCAGCCAAGCGGGGGTTGTCTACACCTTC. This sequence encodes CASSQAGVVYTF.

V gene TRBV5-6 combines with J gene TRBJ1-2, with D unresolved. V was clipped by 2 bases and J by 5 bases, with 13 bases between them. CDR3 size: 14 residues. Germline V gives CDR1 SGHDT, CDR2 YYEEEE. The CDR3 DNA is TGTGCCAGCAGCTTTAGTAGTTTGGTTTATGGCTACACCTTC. This sequence encodes CASSFSSLVYGYTF.

The gene calls are TRBV11-3 and TRBJ2-7, with 11 bases identical to TRBD2. Germline CDR1 and CDR2: SGHNT and YENEEA. The CDR3 extends over 16 amino acids. The junction had 5 bases not matched to a gene; V was cut back by 4 bases and J by 0 bases. For the CDR3, the DNA is TGTGCCAGCAGCTCCCGGACTAGCGGGCCCTCCTACGAGCAGTACTTC. Translated: CASSSRTSGPSYEQYF.

Turning to this clone: The sample has other DNA sequences that encode this CDR3 too. The rearrangement uses TRBV27 and TRBJ1-5; possible D gene TRBD1, 5 bases. CDR1 and CDR2 from the germline V gene are MNHEY and SMNVEV (reference sequence). The CDR3 extends over 13 amino acids. V lost 4 bases, J lost 4 bases, and 8 bases lay in between. For the CDR3, the DNA is TGTGCCAGCAGTTCCTACAGGAATCAGCCCCAGCATTTT. Protein: CASSSYRNQPQHF.

CDR3: CASSLLLPTSSYTF. The CDR3, as DNA: TGTGCCAGCAGCTTACTTCTCCCGACTTCTAGCTACACCTTC. The rearrangement links TRBV7-2 to TRBJ1-2; unclear D gene. The CDR3 runs to 14 residues. Germline CDR1 reads SGHTA; CDR2 reads FQGNSA. V was cut by 2 bases and J by 9 bases, with 16 bases left in between.

This rearrangement joins TRBV2 to TRBJ2-1; 9 nucleotides agree with TRBD2. Trimming cost V 8 bases and J 9 bases; bases outside gene matches: 11. This CDR3 is 14 amino acids long. CDR1 is SNHLY and CDR2 is FYNNEI in the germline V gene. The CDR3 region has the DNA TGTGCCAGCTACTTGGCTAGCGGGATTAGTGAGCAGTTCTTC. This translates into CASYLASGISEQFF.

The chain has TRBV6-1 and TRBJ1-6, with 7 bases identical to TRBD1. The CDR3 has 15 amino acids. Trimming removed 6 bases from V and 1 base from J; junction bases left unmatched: 3. Germline lookup yields CDR1 MNHNS and CDR2 SASEGT. CDR3 coding DNA: TGTGCCAGCAGCCCAGGGGGATCCTATAATTCACCCCTCCACTTT. Translating it yields CASSPGGSYNSPLHF.

The chain recombines TRBV9 with TRBJ2-2, with TRBD1 matching 8 bases. The junction had 1 base not matched to a gene; V was cut back by 3 bases and J by 6 bases. The CDR3 is made up of 13 amino acids. Germline CDR1 reads SGDLS; CDR2 reads YYNGEE. The chain's CDR3 is CASSGTGSGELFF. Here the CDR3 DNA reads TGTGCCAGCAGCGGGACAGGGTCCGGGGAGCTGTTTTTT.

J is TRBJ1-2 and V is TRBV28; perhaps TRBD1 as D (5 bases). V was clipped by 6 bases and J by 4 bases, with 15 bases between them. CDR3 length: 14 amino acids. The germline gives CDR1 MDHEN, CDR2 SYDVKM. The chain's CDR3 is CASSFQGTGYGYTF. The CDR3 DNA reads TGTGCCAGCAGCTTCCAGGGTACGGGCTATGGCTACACCTTC.

This sequence joins TRBV29-1 and TRBJ1-2; 10 bases map to TRBD1. V was pared by 7 bases and J by 3 bases, with 5 bases of the junction left unmatched. Per the germline V gene, CDR1 is SQVTM and CDR2 is ANQGSEA. This CDR3 is built from 13 residues. The CDR3 sequence: CSAGTGAHYGYTF. The CDR3, as DNA: TGCAGCGCCGGGACAGGGGCGCACTATGGCTACACCTTC.

CDR3 sequence: CASSPTGGGYTF. The CDR3 nucleotides are TGTGCCAGCTCACCGACAGGGGGAGGCTACACCTTC. J is TRBJ1-2 and V is TRBV18; 9 nucleotides line up with TRBD1. The germline gives CDR1 KGHSH, CDR2 LQKENI. The V segment lost 3 bases and the J segment 8 bases; nucleotides outside the gene matches: 1. The CDR3 is made up of 12 amino acids.

The rearrangement joins TRBV27 to TRBJ2-5, with TRBD2 matching 8 bases. With V trimmed by 3 bases and J by 5 bases, 8 bases remained unmatched. In germline, CDR1 is MNHEY, CDR2 SMNVEV (reference sequence). This CDR3 is 15 amino acids long. CDR3 loop: CASSFLREGGETQYF. CDR3 DNA sequence: TGTGCCAGCAGTTTCCTCCGGGAGGGCGGGGAGACCCAGTACTTC.

The chain uses TRBV29-1 and TRBJ2-1; 8 bases agree with TRBD2. V shed 1 base, J shed 7 bases, and the junction held 12 bases outside the gene matches. CDR1 and CDR2 (germline): SQVTM, ANQGSEA. The CDR3 consists of 16 residues. This CDR3 reads CSVEGTFITSGNEQFF. For the CDR3, the DNA is TGCAGCGTTGAAGGAACTTTCATTACTAGCGGTAATGAGCAGTTCTTC.

The chain's CDR3 is CASSQTGSSYNEQFF. The CDR3 coding sequence is TGTGCCAGCAGCCAAACAGGGAGCTCCTACAATGAGCAGTTCTTC. The chain couples TRBV7-9 to TRBJ2-1, with D possibly being TRBD1 (6 bases). CDR1 and CDR2 (germline): SEHNR, FQNEAQ (reference sequence). The V end lost 5 bases, the J end lost 0 bases, and 11 bases lay between the germline ends. CDR3 length: 15 amino acids.

The CDR3 coding sequence is TGTGCCATCAGGGCGGTGGGTGCGGGGGGAACTGAAGCTTTCTTT. Translated: CAIRAVGAGGTEAFF. The J gene is TRBJ1-1, the V gene TRBV10-3; a weak D match, TRBD1 (5 bases). Trimming stripped 6 bases from V and 5 bases from J, with 19 bases between. This CDR3 has 15 amino acids. Germline CDR1 reads ENHRY; CDR2 reads SYGVKD.

The genes are TRBV11-2 and TRBJ2-1, with D perhaps matching TRBD1 (7 bases). The CDR3 runs 15 residues. The V end lost 5 bases, the J end lost 4 bases, and 15 bases lay between the germline ends. Germline V gene sequence: CDR1 SGHAT, CDR2 FQNNGV. The chain's CDR3 is CASSQGAGQYNEQFF. The CDR3 DNA reads TGTGCCAGCAGCCAAGGGGCGGGACAGTACAATGAGCAGTTCTTC. Supplemented by reference TRBV11-2 and TRBJ2-1, the full variable domain reads EAGVAQSPRYKIIEKRQSVAFWCNPISGHATLYWYQQILGQGPKLLIQFQNNGVVDDSQLPKDRFSAERLKGVDSTLKIQPAKLEDSAVYLCASSQGAGQYNEQFFGPGTRLTVL.

The chain has TRBV5-4 and TRBJ2-2, with 7 bases lining up with TRBD2. The junction had 8 bases not matched to a gene; V was cut back by 10 bases and J by 2 bases. The CDR3 spans 14 residues. Germline CDR1 reads SGHNT; CDR2 reads YYREEE (reference sequence). CDR3 DNA: TGTGCCGGACGGGAGGATTTTAACACCGGGGAGCTGTTTTTT. Its translation: CAGREDFNTGELFF.

The chain is built from TRBV7-6 and TRBJ1-4, with TRBD1 matching over 8 bases. J gave up 2 bases and V 5 bases, and 4 bases lay outside the gene matches. The length of the CDR3 is 15 residues. Germline V gene data show CDR1 as SGHVS and CDR2 as FNYEAQ. The CDR3: CASSAGDRTNEKLFF. CDR3 sequence (DNA): TGTGCCAGCAGCGCCGGGGACAGGACTAATGAAAAACTGTTTTTT.

This CDR3 reads CASSQEVERGYNEQFF. Written as DNA, the CDR3 is TGTGCCAGCAGCCAAGAAGTAGAGCGGGGGTACAATGAGCAGTTCTTC. This chain connects TRBV4-2 to TRBJ2-1, with 8 bases identical to TRBD2. This CDR3 contains 16 residues. Germline assignment: CDR1 LGHNA and CDR2 YNFKEQ. Trimming removed 0 bases from V and 4 bases from J; junction bases left unmatched: 5.

The chain uses TRBV6-6 and TRBJ1-2, with 7 bases that match TRBD1. The germline V gene encodes CDR1 MNHNY and CDR2 SVGAGI (reference sequence). The CDR3 runs to 13 residues. The V gene end was trimmed by 6 bases and the J gene end by 4 bases; junction bases not matched to a gene: 5. CDR3 coding DNA: TGTGCCAGCAGCTCTTGGACAGGCTATGGCTACACCTTC. Translation gives CASSSWTGYGYTF.

The chain is built from TRBV5-4 and TRBJ2-5; D unresolved. The CDR3 has 13 residues. CDR1 is SGHNT and CDR2 is YYREEE in the germline V gene (reference sequence). V was shortened by 2 bases and J by 4 bases, with 9 bases between the two germline ends. The CDR3 coding sequence is TGTGCCAGCAGCTTTCAGACACTAGAGACCCAGTACTTC. Encoded protein: CASSFQTLETQYF.